This T cell receptor (beta chain) was recorded in a study of identical twins. Findings and limits, study-wide: Conclusions relied on cross-sectional statistical analysis, not following the same donors. Modelling underestimated the level of out-of-frame TCR alpha sharing observed in monozygotic twins.

TCRdb fed the 5' RACE reads into MiXCR, producing one record per CDR3 protein. Of around 490,000 distinct CDR3 sequences in the sample, 20% to 25% were seen once. CDR3 length: 12 residues. Trimming left V 9 bases short and J 4 bases short, with 10 bases between. CDR1 and CDR2 from the germline V gene are MDHEN and SYDVKM. With respect to this clonotype: Its specificity is unknown.

These same records also appear under a second study, on yellow fever vaccine responses in identical twins. That source adds: Reportedly, the T cell response mounted by twins to vaccine seemed partly convergent, partly personalized.

The origin of this receptor is a woman aged 18-29 years in good health. The sample consisted of CD4+ T cells sorted from blood. This chain links TRBV28 with TRBJ1-5; no reliable D call. The CDR3 loop is CASKSPNQPQHF. CDR3 sequence (DNA): TGTGCCAGTAAGTCCCCGAATCAGCCCCAGCATTTT.